Listed below are T cell receptor beta chains from one sample, sequenced in a study of blood T cell repertoires in COVID-19. The method was immunoSEQ multiplex PCR; TCRdb's version includes in-frame clones alone and lacks a portion of them. The profile covers some 250,000 clones, with about 80% appearing a single time and over 8% taken by the ten largest. Sequencing was done on a sample of peripheral blood. The receptors come from a woman older than 75 with acute or convalescent COVID-19. Each CDR3 is given with its conserved first and last residue. The D gene is left open where the match is weak. Clone sizes are given selectively: once, few, many, or a class where the clone is expanded.

>.|TRBV6-1|TRBJ1-3|.
CASSEGQGNTIYF
TGTGCCAGCAGTGAAGGGCAGGGAAACACCATATATTTT
>TRBD1|TRBV6-6|TRBJ2-7|few
CASQDRGVYEQYF
TGTGCCAGCCAGGACAGGGGCGTCTACGAGCAGTACTTC
>.|TRBV29-1|TRBJ1-4|.
CSVATTNEKLFF
TGCAGCGTTGCCACAACTAATGAAAAACTGTTTTTT
>.|TRBV7-9|TRBJ2-2|.
CASSLWGQDTGELFF
TGTGCCAGCAGCTTGTGGGGGCAGGACACCGGGGAGCTGTTTTTT
>.|TRBV28|TRBJ2-7|.
CASTSGQGTASYEQYF
TGTGCCAGCACCTCGGGCCAGGGGACGGCCTCATACGAGCAGTACTTC
>.|TRBV19|TRBJ2-1|.
CASSAPLDKTYNEQFF
TGTGCCAGTAGTGCCCCCTTGGACAAAACCTACAATGAGCAGTTCTTC
>.|TRBV4-1|TRBJ1-4|.
CASSQSLEKLFF
TGCGCCAGCAGCCAGTCACTTGAAAAACTGTTTTTT
>TRBD2|TRBV2|TRBJ2-1|.
CASNTGERGGRSYNEQFF
TGTGCCAGCAACACGGGCGAGCGGGGGGGCAGGTCCTACAATGAGCAGTTCTTC
>.|TRBV5-1|TRBJ1-1|.
CASSSIGANTEAFF
TGCGCCAGCAGCTCAATAGGGGCCAACACTGAAGCTTTCTTT
>TRBD1|TRBV19|TRBJ1-1|.
CASSIVGTGNTEAFF
TGTGCCAGTAGTATCGTCGGGACAGGGAACACTGAAGCTTTCTTT
>TRBD1|TRBV5-4|TRBJ2-2|.
CASSPWTGRGGELFF
TGTGCCAGCAGCCCATGGACAGGGCGGGGCGGGGAGCTGTTTTTT
>TRBD1|TRBV27|TRBJ1-6|.
CASSLGQGGGYNSPLHF
TGTGCCAGCAGCCTCGGACAGGGAGGTGGCTATAATTCACCCCTCCACTTT
>.|TRBV6-5|TRBJ1-1|.
CASSRTPMNTEAFF
TGTGCCAGCAGTAGGACACCTATGAACACTGAAGCTTTCTTT
>.|TRBV30|TRBJ1-2|.
CAWSRGAHSGGYTF
TGTGCCTGGAGTAGGGGCGCCCACTCCGGGGGCTACACCTTC
>.|TRBV3-1/TRBV3-2|TRBJ1-5|.
CASSQDPTGNQPQHF
TGTGCCAGCAGCCAAGATCCGACGGGAAATCAGCCCCAGCATTTT
>.|TRBV28|TRBJ1-6|few
CASQTGGPGPLHF
TGTGCCTCTCAGACCGGGGGACCGGGCCCCCTCCACTTT
>TRBD1|TRBV4-1|TRBJ1-4|.
CASSQGDRRDEKLFF
TGCGCCAGCAGCCAGGGGGACAGGAGAGATGAAAAACTGTTTTTT
>TRBD1|TRBV2|TRBJ2-7|.
CASSEDRGRGGYEQYF
TGTGCCAGCAGTGAGGACAGGGGAAGAGGAGGCTACGAGCAGTACTTC
>TRBD1|TRBV28|TRBJ2-7|few
CASTLGTGTYEQYF
TGTGCCAGTACCTTAGGGACAGGCACCTACGAGCAGTACTTC
>TRBD1|TRBV3-1/TRBV3-2|TRBJ1-1|.
CASSPTGDRGQVEAFF
TGTGCCAGCAGCCCTACCGGGGACAGGGGGCAGGTTGAAGCTTTCTTT
>.|TRBV19|TRBJ2-7|.
CASSRDHRSLVGEQYF
TGTGCCAGTAGCAGAGATCACAGATCCCTCGTCGGCGAGCAGTACTTC
>.|TRBV7-9|TRBJ1-1|.
CASSLPMTQARAFF
TGTGCCAGCAGCCTTCCCATGACCCAGGCGAGAGCTTTCTTT
>TRBD2|TRBV10-3|TRBJ2-2|.
CAISPGLANTGELFF
TGTGCCATCAGCCCGGGACTAGCGAACACCGGGGAGCTGTTTTTT
>TRBD1|TRBV7-9|TRBJ1-6|.
CASSWDRGNSPLHF
TGTGCCAGCAGCTGGGACAGGGGGAATTCACCCCTCCACTTT
>.|TRBV12-3/TRBV12-4|TRBJ2-7|.
CASSVTTAYEQYF
TGTGCCAGCAGTGTCACTACGGCCTACGAGCAGTACTTC
>TRBD1|TRBV29-1|TRBJ2-5|.
CSVEGQLQETQYF
TGCAGCGTTGAGGGACAGTTGCAAGAGACCCAGTACTTC
>.|TRBV7-2|TRBJ1-6|.
CASSPSQGFRDSPLHF
TGTGCCAGCAGCCCTTCCCAGGGTTTTAGAGATTCACCCCTCCACTTT
>TRBD1|TRBV6-5|TRBJ1-1|.
CASSSTDRGRFTEAFF
TGTGCCAGCAGTTCGACCGACAGGGGGCGATTCACTGAAGCTTTCTTT
>.|TRBV9|TRBJ2-1|.
CASSVQGGNEQFF
TGTGCCAGCAGCGTGCAGGGGGGCAATGAGCAGTTCTTC
>TRBD1|TRBV5-1|TRBJ2-7|.
CASSEGQGAYEQYF
TGCGCCAGCAGCGAGGGACAGGGGGCCTACGAGCAGTACTTC
>.|TRBV2|TRBJ1-4|.
CASTAGVSEKLFF
TGTGCCAGTACGGCAGGGGTCAGTGAAAAACTGTTTTTT
>.|TRBV29-1|TRBJ2-2|.
CSALTVAGELFF
TGCAGCGCTCTGACAGTTGCCGGGGAGCTGTTTTTT
>TRBD1|TRBV5-3|TRBJ1-6|.
CARSRTGAFCNSPLHF
TGTGCCAGAAGCCGGACAGGGGCATTTTGTAATTCACCCCTCCACTTT
>.|TRBV6-5|TRBJ1-6|.
CAGGRVSSYNSPLHF
TGTGCCGGAGGTCGAGTGAGCTCCTATAATTCACCCCTCCACTTT
>TRBD2|TRBV19|TRBJ2-5|.
CASSIGGAGGAETQYF
TGTGCCAGTAGTATAGGAGGAGCGGGGGGAGCTGAGACCCAGTACTTC
>.|TRBV27|TRBJ1-4|few
CASRGGGGRGEKLFF
TGTGCCAGCAGAGGGGGTGGAGGGAGGGGTGAAAAACTGTTTTTT
>TRBD2|TRBV11-3|TRBJ2-7|.
CASSLGGGSYEQYF
TGTGCCAGCAGCTTAGGGGGGGGTTCCTACGAGCAGTACTTC
>TRBD2|TRBV9|TRBJ2-5|once
CASSPLAGTQETQYF
TGTGCCAGCAGTCCTCTAGCGGGGACCCAAGAGACCCAGTACTTC
>.|TRBV3-1/TRBV3-2|TRBJ2-2|.
CASSLFGGARKTGELFF
TGTGCCAGCAGCCTATTTGGGGGGGCTCGTAAAACCGGGGAGCTGTTTTTT
>TRBD2|TRBV19|TRBJ2-5|.
CASCWAPSGGPRRETQYF
TGTGCCAGTTGTTGGGCCCCTAGCGGGGGCCCTCGAAGGGAGACCCAGTACTTC
>.|TRBV10-3|TRBJ1-6|.
CAISEPGGNSPLHF
TGTGCCATCAGTGAGCCCGGGGGTAATTCACCCCTCCACTTT
>.|TRBV30|TRBJ2-2|once
CAWSVRRDTGELFF
TGTGCCTGGAGTGTACGGAGGGATACCGGGGAGCTGTTTTTT
>.|TRBV5-1|TRBJ2-2|.
CASATETLRTGELFF
TGCGCCAGCGCGACAGAGACCCTGCGGACCGGGGAGCTGTTTTTT
>.|TRBV28|TRBJ1-5|.
CASSSGTYDQPQHF
TGTGCCAGCAGTTCCGGGACATACGATCAGCCCCAGCATTTT
>TRBD1|TRBV29-1|TRBJ1-1|.
CSVEEVPQGAWGNTEAFF
TGCAGCGTTGAAGAGGTCCCGCAGGGGGCCTGGGGGAACACTGAAGCTTTCTTT
>TRBD2|TRBV2|TRBJ2-5|once
CASSTSGGAQETQYF
TGTGCCAGCAGTACCAGCGGGGGGGCCCAAGAGACCCAGTACTTC
>.|TRBV27|TRBJ1-5|.
CASSEGNQPQHF
TGTGCCAGCAGTGAGGGAAATCAGCCCCAGCATTTT
>TRBD2|TRBV5-4|TRBJ2-1|.
CASSSLAGGHNEQFF
TGTGCCAGCAGCTCTCTAGCGGGGGGGCACAATGAGCAGTTCTTC